Listed below are T cell receptor beta chains from one sample, sequenced in a study of T cells in Graves' hyperthyroidism and ophthalmopathy. Via MiXCR, TCRdb re-called the multiplex PCR reads, giving one row per CDR3 protein. Of fewer than 750,000 distinct CDR3 sequences listed, roughly 50% are singletons. The sample taken for sequencing was peripheral blood or thyroid tissue (not recorded which). Receptors originate from a woman aged 18-29 years with Graves' hyperthyroidism. The CDR3 runs from the conserved cysteine through the conserved F or W. D genes are given only for firm matches. Clone size is given for some rows only: seen once, a few or many times, or a class if the clone is expanded.

>many|TRBJ1-2|.|TRBV7-9
CASSLPWKPYGYTF
TGTGCCAGCAGCTTACCCTGGAAACCCTATGGCTACACCTTC
>many|TRBJ2-5|TRBD2|TRBV5-1
CASTAGGFRETQYF
TGCGCCAGCACTGCCGGGGGGTTTCGAGAGACCCAGTACTTC
>.|TRBJ2-7|.|TRBV7-7
CASSVFGQSLRF
TGTGCTAGCAGCGTTTTCGGACAGTCCCTTCGGTTC
>many|TRBJ2-7|.|TRBV12-3/TRBV12-4
CASSLGLPGEQYF
TGTGCCAGCAGTTTAGGACTCCCGGGGGAGCAGTACTTC
>.|TRBJ1-5|TRBD1|TRBV7-9
CASSCTGTGKPQHF
TGTGCCAGCAGCTGTACCGGGACAGGGAAGCCCCAGCATTTT
>many|TRBJ1-1|.|TRBV4-1
CASSLPSGNTEAFF
TGCGCCAGCAGCCTTCCATCGGGGAACACTGAAGCTTTCTTT
>few|TRBJ1-4|TRBD1|TRBV3-1
CASSADRGYESNEKLFF
TGTGCCAGCAGCGCGGACAGGGGTTATGAGTCTAATGAAAAACTGTTTTTT
>many|TRBJ2-5|TRBD1|TRBV6-1
CASRPQGYQETQYF
TGTGCCAGCAGACCACAGGGGTACCAAGAGACCCAGTACTTC
>.|TRBJ2-7|TRBD1|TRBV7-2
CASSPLLYRGRVDNEQYF
TGTGCCAGCAGCCCTTTACTATACAGGGGAAGAGTGGATAACGAGCAGTACTTC
>few|TRBJ2-1|TRBD2|TRBV29-1
CSAHGLAGPNNEQFF
TGCAGCGCCCATGGACTAGCGGGACCCAACAATGAGCAGTTCTTC
>once|TRBJ2-1|TRBD2|TRBV24-1
CATSDLDSGSVYEQFF
TGTGCCACCAGTGATTTGGATAGCGGGAGCGTCTATGAGCAGTTCTTC
>.|TRBJ1-4|TRBD1|TRBV5-4
CASSYGTENRGGEKLFF
TGTGCCAGCAGCTATGGGACCGAGAACAGGGGAGGGGAAAAACTGTTTTTT
>many|TRBJ1-2|.|TRBV14
CASSQDRQYSGYTF
TGTGCCAGCAGCCAAGACAGACAGTACAGCGGCTACACCTTC
>.|TRBJ2-7|TRBD2|TRBV20-1
CSAGGLAGGEDEQYF
TGCAGTGCGGGCGGACTAGCGGGAGGAGAAGACGAGCAGTACTTC
>.|TRBJ2-1|TRBD2|TRBV24-1
CATSDLAGAGEQFF
TGTGCCACCAGTGATTTGGCGGGAGCGGGTGAGCAGTTCTTC
>many|TRBJ2-5|TRBD1|TRBV29-1
CSVGQGETQYF
TGCAGCGTTGGACAGGGAGAGACCCAGTACTTC
>many|TRBJ1-5|TRBD1|TRBV6-2/TRBV6-3
CASSLYRGWNQPQHF
TGTGCCAGCAGCCTATACAGGGGGTGGAATCAGCCCCAGCATTTT
>.|TRBJ1-3|.|TRBV29-1
CSSRDRTPGNTIYF
TGCAGCAGTCGAGACAGGACCCCTGGAAACACCATATATTTT
>.|TRBJ1-1|.|TRBV30
CAWSAGFLGPNTEAFF
TGTGCCTGGAGTGCGGGCTTTTTGGGGCCGAACACTGAAGCTTTCTTT
>few|TRBJ2-3|.|TRBV7-9
CASSLVPGLGTDTQYF
TGTGCCAGCAGCCTCGTTCCGGGACTGGGCACAGATACGCAGTATTTT
>many|TRBJ2-5|TRBD2|TRBV7-9
CASSFSTSGSETQYF
TGTGCCAGCAGCTTTTCGACTAGCGGGAGTGAGACCCAGTACTTC
>few|TRBJ1-2|.|TRBV2
CASSPGTESPNYGYTF
TGTGCCAGCTCACCCGGGACGGAAAGCCCAAACTATGGCTACACCTTC
>.|TRBJ2-5|.|TRBV10-1
CASSQEVTDPQYF
TGCGCCAGCAGCCAAGAAGTGACCGATCCCCAGTACTTC
>.|TRBJ2-7|TRBD2|TRBV7-9
CASRTTSGGTYEQYF
TGTGCCAGCAGAACGACTAGCGGGGGGACCTACGAGCAGTACTTC
>few|TRBJ2-5|TRBD1|TRBV28
CASSSSFRTGGPETQYF
TGTGCCAGCAGTTCGTCTTTCCGGACAGGGGGCCCAGAGACCCAGTACTTC
>.|TRBJ1-2|.|TRBV5-6
CASSQSQAHYGYTF
TGTGCCAGCAGCCAGAGCCAGGCCCACTATGGCTACACCTTC
>.|TRBJ2-6|.|TRBV24-1
CATSDSWGAGANVLTF
TGTGCCACCAGTGATTCCTGGGGGGCTGGGGCCAACGTCCTGACTTTC
>.|TRBJ1-2|TRBD1|TRBV4-1
CASSQDWRAGGIYGYTF
TGCGCCAGCAGCCAAGATTGGCGGGCAGGGGGCATCTATGGCTACACCTTC
>many|TRBJ2-7|.|TRBV5-1
CASSPGSSYEQYF
TGTGCCAGCTCACCTGGGTCCTCCTACGAGCAGTACTTC
>.|TRBJ1-2|TRBD1|TRBV10-3
CAISQRDRDYGYTF
TGTGCCATCAGTCAACGGGACAGGGACTATGGCTACACCTTC
>.|TRBJ1-1|.|TRBV7-2
CASSSRRDGTLNTEAFF
TGTGCCAGCAGCTCGCGACGTGACGGAACACTGAACACTGAAGCTTTCTTT
>many|TRBJ2-1|.|TRBV5-4
CASSLENWQPLYNEQFF
TGTGCCAGCAGCTTGGAAAATTGGCAGCCTCTATACAATGAGCAGTTCTTC
>many|TRBJ1-4|.|TRBV9
CASSETSSNEKLFF
TGTGCCAGCAGCGAAACGTCCTCTAATGAAAAACTGTTTTTT
>.|TRBJ2-2|.|TRBV24-1
CATSGTGQGSCFF
.
>many|TRBJ1-4|.|TRBV20-1
CSARDRKGEKLFF
TGCAGTGCTAGAGATCGTAAAGGGGAAAAACTGTTTTTT
>many|TRBJ2-7|.|TRBV6-2/TRBV6-3
CASSYSTREASYEQYF
TGTGCCAGCAGTTACTCGACAAGGGAGGCCTCCTACGAGCAGTACTTC
>.|TRBJ2-5|.|TRBV20-1
CSARDTSGVWRSIQETQYF
TGCAGTGCTAGAGATACCTCGGGGGTATGGCGGTCCATTCAAGAGACCCAGTACTTC
>few|TRBJ2-7|.|TRBV3-1
CASSQNTGDHEQYF
TGTGCCAGCAGCCAGAATACGGGGGACCACGAGCAGTACTTC
>.|TRBJ2-7|.|TRBV29-1
CSVEGPREGYNEQYF
TGCAGCGTTGAGGGACCGCGTGAGGGGTACAATGAGCAGTACTTC
>many|TRBJ2-6|.|TRBV7-3
CASSLSLPLAGANVLTF
TGTGCCAGCAGCTTATCCCTACCTTTAGCAGGGGCCAACGTCCTGACTTTC
>many|TRBJ1-1|.|TRBV7-2
CASSPYQTIEAFF
TGTGCCAGCAGCCCGTACCAGACGATTGAAGCTTTCTTT
>.|TRBJ2-2|TRBD2|TRBV14
CASSLRLGTGGSTGELIF
TGTGCCAGCAGCCTCAGACTAGGGACGGGAGGGTCCACCGGGGAGCTGATTTTT
>.|TRBJ1-1|.|TRBV6-6
CASSYSRGTSNTEAFF
TGTGCCAGCAGTTACTCGAGGGGAACCAGCAACACTGAAGCTTTCTTT
>once|TRBJ1-1|.|TRBV15
CATSREVGTATEAFF
TGTGCCACCAGCAGAGAAGTAGGGACCGCTACTGAAGCTTTCTTT
>many|TRBJ1-4|.|TRBV6-5
CASRVDGTNEKLFF
TGTGCCAGCAGGGTAGACGGGACTAATGAAAAACTGTTTTTT
>many|TRBJ2-5|TRBD2|TRBV9
CASSQGTSGTGETQYF
TGTGCCAGCAGCCAGGGGACTAGCGGTACGGGGGAGACCCAGTACTTC
>many|TRBJ1-2|.|TRBV10-3
CAISERQGNYGYTF
TGTGCCATCAGTGAACGTCAGGGAAACTATGGCTACACCTTC
>.|TRBJ1-5|.|TRBV29-1
CSVDPGQQETQHF
TGCAGCGTTGACCCGGGACAACAAGAGACCCAGCATTTT
>many|TRBJ2-7|TRBD2|TRBV6-6
CASSYGERENEQYF
TGTGCCAGCAGTTACGGCGAGCGGGAGAACGAGCAGTACTTC
>many|TRBJ1-1|.|TRBV24-1
CATRGGAMNTEAFF
TGTGCCACCAGGGGAGGGGCCATGAACACTGAAGCTTTCTTT
>few|TRBJ2-3|.|TRBV7-8
CASSFGGADTQYF
TGTGCCAGCAGCTTCGGAGGCGCAGATACGCAGTATTTT
>many|TRBJ1-1|.|TRBV5-1
CASSLFNKAFF
TGCGCCAGCAGCTTGTTCAACAAAGCTTTCTTT
>.|TRBJ1-1|TRBD1|TRBV7-3
CASSLDRESQEAFF
TGTGCCAGCAGCTTAGACAGGGAAAGTCAGGAAGCTTTCTTT